This TCR beta chain was identified in a study of T cells after posttransplantation cyclophosphamide. Findings and caveats of the study: Later post-transplant blood repertoires were often dominated by donor CD8+ memory clones. Skin or GI-infiltrating T cells shared few TRB sequences with blood. TRB clonality was highly associated with recipient CMV seropositivity and reactivation.

Data came from immunoSEQ multiplex PCR; TCRdb stores just in-frame clones and leaves some out. The table records about 15,000 clones, about 93% of them present only once. This CDR3 spans 15 amino acids. V was trimmed by 2 bases and J by 1 base, leaving 11 bases between them. Germline V CDR1 and CDR2: SGHTA, FQGNSA. As regards this clone: Antigen unknown.

The naive gate required viable CD3+CD4+ or CD3+CD8+ cells with CCR7+CD45RA+CD45RO-CD95-CD27+CD28+ phenotype. Peripheral blood was collected from the related graft donor on the marrow donation day. The chain couples TRBV7-2 to TRBJ2-5, with D possibly being TRBD2 (6 bases). This TCR was recovered from a woman between 50 and 59 years old in good health and a related stem cell transplant donor. Sample: naive CD4+ T cells sorted from blood. This CDR3 is CASSLWSGPQETQYF. CDR3 nucleotide sequence: TGTGCCAGCAGCTTATGGAGCGGGCCCCAAGAGACCCAGTACTTC.